These 22 T cell receptor beta chains share one sample of origin, sequenced in a study of T-cell memory formation after mild COVID-19. TCRdb used MiXCR to reprocess the 5' RACE reads, holding one entry per CDR3 protein. The sample yields hundreds of thousands of distinct CDR3 sequences, 16% seen once. The sequencing input was PBMCs or a T cell subset sorted from them (not recorded which). These receptors were collected from a man younger than 35 who had mild COVID-19 (a few samples of this study predate the infection). Cell type and time point are not known.

The CDR3 here is CASSYGDTLAKNIQYF. The CDR3 DNA is TGTGCCAGCAGCTACGGGGACACCTTAGCCAAAAACATTCAGTACTTC. The chain is built from TRBV7-2 and TRBJ2-4, with D maybe TRBD1 (6 bases). The V and J ends lost 4 bases and 0 bases respectively, with 13 bases between them. This CDR3 region has 16 residues. CDR1 SGHTA and CDR2 FQGNSA come from the germline V gene.

This clonotype was found a few times. The chain employs TRBV6-6 and TRBJ2-1, with TRBD1 matching 8 bases. The CDR3 has 15 residues. Germline-derived CDR1 and CDR2 are MNHNY and SVGAGI (reference sequence). Trimming took 6 bases from V and 5 from J; bases not matched to a gene: 9. The CDR3 region has the DNA TGTGCCAGCAGCCCGGACAGGGAGTCCCACAATGAGCAGTTCTTC. This gives the protein CASSPDRESHNEQFF.

This rearrangement joins TRBV12-3 or TRBV12-4 to TRBJ2-7; D perhaps matches TRBD2 (6 bases). V dropped 1 base and J dropped 2 bases, with 9 bases sitting between them. The CDR3 runs 14 residues. The CDR3 protein is CASSLGAGTYEQYF. Written as DNA, the CDR3 is TGTGCCAGCAGTTTAGGGGCGGGAACCTACGAGCAGTACTTC.

This clonotype was observed a few times. The V call is TRBV7-2, the J call TRBJ1-3; no firm D call. This CDR3 has 16 residues. The germline CDR1 and CDR2 sequences are SGHTA and FQGNSA. V was trimmed by 0 bases and J by 1 base, leaving 10 bases between them. CDR3 region: CASSLAVGSSGNTIYF. CDR3 sequence (DNA): TGTGCCAGCAGCTTAGCCGTAGGCTCGTCTGGAAACACCATATATTTT.

This clonotype was seen more than once but under ten times. The gene calls are TRBV9 and TRBJ1-5; D perhaps matches TRBD1 (5 bases). The CDR3 covers 14 residues. Trimming shortened V by 0 bases and J by 6 bases, and 10 bases separated the two germline ends. CDR1 is SGDLS and CDR2 is YYNGEE in the germline V gene. CDR3 nucleotides: TGTGCCAGCAGCGTAGGTACAGGCACTCAGCCCCAGCATTTT. Its protein product is CASSVGTGTQPQHF.

This clonotype has at least ten counts. The CDR3 protein is CSASSGLDQPQHF. The CDR3 nucleotides read TGCAGTGCTAGTTCGGGGTTGGATCAGCCCCAGCATTTT. The chain couples TRBV20-1 to TRBJ1-5, with no clear D. The CDR3 is 13 amino acids. The germline V gene encodes CDR1 DFQATT and CDR2 SNEGSKA (reference sequence). V lost 3 bases, J lost 5 bases, and 11 bases lay in between.

The chain joins TRBV7-6 to TRBJ2-7; tentative D call: TRBD1 (7 bases). The length of the CDR3 is 14 residues. The V end lost 5 bases, the J end lost 4 bases, and 15 bases lay between the germline ends. Germline CDR1 reads SGHVS; CDR2 reads FNYEAQ. The CDR3 is CASSRGDSLYEQYF. CDR3 nucleotide sequence: TGTGCCAGCAGCCGCGGGGACAGTCTATACGAGCAGTACTTC.

This clonotype occurred a few times. The chain's CDR3 is CASSQDGGTRYGYTF. Here the CDR3 DNA reads TGTGCCAGCAGCCAAGATGGGGGAACCCGCTATGGCTACACCTTC. This chain links TRBV4-2 with TRBJ1-2; tentative D call: TRBD1 (5 bases). V was clipped by 0 bases and J by 4 bases, with 12 bases between them. Germline assignment: CDR1 LGHNA and CDR2 YNFKEQ. The CDR3 runs to 15 residues.

This clonotype appeared a few times. The rearrangement joins TRBV7-3 to TRBJ1-1; TRBD1 is a possible D gene (5 bases). The germline CDR1 and CDR2 sequences are SGHTA and FQGTGA. The V end lost 5 bases, the J end lost 0 bases, and 13 bases lay between the germline ends. The CDR3 is 15 residues long. CDR3 nucleotides: TGTGCCAGCAGCCCGGGACTTATCCTGAACACTGAAGCTTTCTTT. This sequence encodes CASSPGLILNTEAFF.

This chain joins TRBV7-2 and TRBJ2-2; D is unresolved. The V end lost 1 base, the J end lost 6 bases, and 12 bases lay between the germline ends. The CDR3 totals 15 residues. Germline CDR1 reads SGHTA; CDR2 reads FQGNSA. CDR3 residues: CASSLDWGGAGELFF. The CDR3 DNA reads TGTGCCAGCAGCTTAGATTGGGGTGGGGCCGGGGAGCTGTTTTTT.

The V and J genes are TRBV19 and TRBJ2-5; weak D call: TRBD2 (5 bases). Germline V gene data show CDR1 as LNHDA and CDR2 as SQIVND (reference sequence). This CDR3 contains 16 residues. Trimming stripped 3 bases from V and 8 bases from J, with 22 bases between. The CDR3 nucleotides read TGTGCCAGTAGTATTAAGAGCGGACCTGGAGTTGGTACCCAGTACTTC. It translates to CASSIKSGPGVGTQYF.

The rearrangement uses TRBV7-2 and TRBJ1-2; D unclear. The CDR3 contains 13 residues. Germline CDR1 is SGHTA and CDR2 is FQGNSA. V was pared by 1 base and J by 8 bases, with 11 bases between. DNA for the CDR3: TGTGCCAGCAGCTTAGGCAACCGAAGGGGCTACACCTTC. It specifies CASSLGNRRGYTF.

J is TRBJ2-1 and V is TRBV7-2, with 8 bases aligning to TRBD2. The CDR3 totals 13 residues. V lost 1 base, J lost 8 bases, and 1 base stayed unmatched. Per the germline V gene, CDR1 is SGHTA and CDR2 is FQGNSA. The CDR3 region is CASSLGAGDEQFF. The CDR3 DNA sequence: TGTGCCAGCAGCTTAGGAGCGGGGGATGAGCAGTTCTTC.

This sequence joins TRBV5-8 and TRBJ1-2, with D perhaps TRBD1 (5 bases). The CDR3 loop spans 13 amino acids. The V gene lost 3 bases and the J gene lost 2 bases, with 8 bases spanning the gap. In germline, CDR1 is SGHTS, CDR2 YDEGEE. Written as DNA, the CDR3 is TGTGCCAGCAGCTGGGGACGGAACTATGGCTACACCTTC. Translation: CASSWGRNYGYTF.

This clonotype came up many times. The rearrangement links TRBV4-1 to TRBJ1-1; D is undetermined. CDR1 MGHRA and CDR2 YSYEKL come from the germline V gene. Trimming shortened V by 4 bases and J by 0 bases, and 9 bases separated the two germline ends. The CDR3 contains 14 residues. The CDR3 is CASSLLGMNTEAFF. The CDR3 DNA is TGCGCCAGCAGCCTTCTAGGGATGAACACTGAAGCTTTCTTT.

This clonotype was counted many times. This chain joins TRBV4-3 and TRBJ1-4; TRBD1 matches 7 bases. The length of the CDR3 is 16 residues. The J segment lost 4 bases and the V segment lost 4 bases, leaving 9 bases of the junction unmatched. Per germline, CDR1 LGHNA and CDR2 YSLEER. CDR3 nucleotides: TGCGCCAGCAGCCGCGATTGGGCAGGGGGTAATGAAAAACTGTTTTTT. Its translation is CASSRDWAGGNEKLFF.

The V and J genes are TRBV7-2 and TRBJ2-1; 11 bases map to TRBD2. Per the germline V gene, CDR1 is SGHTA and CDR2 is FQGNSA. The CDR3 runs 15 residues. V lost 5 bases, J lost 8 bases, and 8 bases stayed unmatched. CDR3 in amino acids: CASSPGSGGAYEQFF. The CDR3 nucleotides are TGTGCCAGCAGCCCGGGTAGCGGGGGGGCGTATGAGCAGTTCTTC.

The V call is TRBV3-1, the J call TRBJ2-7; perhaps TRBD1 as D (5 bases). The CDR3 runs to 12 residues. The V end was cut by 2 bases, the J end by 11 bases, with 13 bases between. Germline V lookup: CDR1 LGHDT, CDR2 YNNKEL (reference sequence). The CDR3 DNA follows: TGTGCCAGCAGCCAAAATACAGGCCGCAAGTACTTC. It codes for CASSQNTGRKYF.

This clonotype was seen many times. J is TRBJ1-1 and V is TRBV4-3; 7 nucleotides agree with TRBD1. The CDR3 sequence is 19 residues long. The germline V gene has CDR1 LGHNA and CDR2 YSLEER. The V segment lost 0 bases and the J segment 0 bases; nucleotides outside the gene matches: 13. CDR3 sequence (DNA): TGCGCCAGCAGCCAAGAATGGATCAGGGGGAGGATAATGAACACTGAAGCTTTCTTT. Translated, it gives CASSQEWIRGRIMNTEAFF.

The chain has TRBV5-4 and TRBJ2-3; 9 positions match TRBD1. The junction had 2 bases not matched to a gene; V was cut back by 4 bases and J by 2 bases. This CDR3 is built from 14 residues. Germline CDR1 and CDR2: SGHNT and YYREEE (reference sequence). CDR3 residues: CASSVQGATDTQYF. The CDR3, as DNA: TGTGCCAGCAGCGTACAGGGGGCCACAGATACGCAGTATTTT.

This clonotype was counted only a few times. J is TRBJ2-3 and V is TRBV28; D is tentatively TRBD1 or TRBD2 (5 bases each). This CDR3 has 11 amino acids. CDR1 is MDHEN, CDR2 SYDVKM, per germline. V was trimmed by 7 bases and J by 11 bases, leaving 13 bases between them. In DNA form, the CDR3 reads TGTGCCAGCAACCGACGGGACGTGCAGTATTTT. Amino acids: CASNRRDVQYF.

This clonotype was observed a handful of times. The chain couples TRBV9 to TRBJ2-2; D remains ambiguous. V was clipped by 0 bases and J by 8 bases, with 11 bases between them. Germline V gene data show CDR1 as SGDLS and CDR2 as YYNGEE. This CDR3 region has 14 residues. The CDR3 bases are TGTGCCAGCAGCGTAGATCCTGCCGGGGGGGAGCTGTTTTTT. Residues: CASSVDPAGGELFF.